This entry lists 26 T cell receptor beta chains sequenced from one sample in a study of control samples from healthy donors and cancer patients. Sequencing was performed with immunoSEQ multiplex PCR; in TCRdb, only in-frame clones are kept and a portion is missing. The repertoire holds about 77,000 clones, with around 94% as singletons. Sequencing used blood. These TCRs come from an older woman in good health.

The chain employs TRBV19 and TRBJ1-3; maybe TRBD1 (5 bases). The length of the CDR3 is 16 residues. V lost 3 bases to trimming and J lost 0 bases, with 12 bases between them. The V gene's germline CDR1 is LNHDA and CDR2 SQIVND (reference sequence). The CDR3 loop reads CASSISQGNSGNTIYF. CDR3 in DNA: TGTGCCAGTAGTATCTCCCAGGGTAACTCTGGAAACACCATATATTTT.

J is TRBJ2-5 and V is TRBV7-8; no reliable D call. Germline CDR1 reads SGHVS; CDR2 reads FQNEAQ. With 3 bases removed from V and 5 bases from J, the gap between germline ends came to 13 bases. CDR3 size: 14 residues. The CDR3 loop is CASSFQSAEETQYF. DNA for the CDR3: TGTGCCAGCAGCTTCCAAAGCGCGGAGGAGACCCAGTACTTC.

This rearrangement joins TRBV15 to TRBJ1-4, with D possibly TRBD1 on 5 matching bases. The V and J ends lost 1 base and 5 bases respectively, with 11 bases between them. The length of the CDR3 is 15 residues. CDR1 and CDR2 from the germline V gene are LNHNV and YYDKDF (reference sequence). For the CDR3, the DNA is TGTGCCACCAGCAGAGTATTACAGGAGAATGAAAAACTGTTTTTT. Protein product: CATSRVLQENEKLFF.

This clone was found once. The rearrangement uses TRBV6-2 or TRBV6-3 and TRBJ2-1, with 9 bases lining up with TRBD1. This CDR3 spans 16 amino acids. The trim removed 5 bases at V and 5 bases at J, leaving 10 bases unmatched. CDR1 is MNHEY and CDR2 is SVGEGT in the germline V gene. CDR3 sequence reads: CASSPRGTGHDNEQFF. CDR3 DNA sequence: TGTGCCAGCAGTCCAAGGGGGACAGGGCACGACAATGAGCAGTTCTTC.

V usage is TRBV6-5 and J usage is TRBJ1-2; TRBD1 matches at 8 bases. The germline CDR1 and CDR2 sequences are MNHEY and SVGAGI. The CDR3 length is 15 residues. V was clipped by 10 bases and J by 0 bases; unmatched bases: 10. In nucleotides, the CDR3 is TGTGCCACCCTGTCTCGACAGGGGACTAACTATGGCTACACCTTC. Translated, it gives CATLSRQGTNYGYTF.

V usage is TRBV7-9 and J usage is TRBJ2-1; D is ambiguous. CDR1 and CDR2 (germline): SEHNR, FQNEAQ (reference sequence). This CDR3 spans 13 amino acids. V was cut by 0 bases and J by 3 bases, with 3 bases left in between. In nucleotides, the CDR3 is TGTGCCAGCAGCTTAGCTAACTACAATGAGCAGTTCTTC. This codes for CASSLANYNEQFF.

The chain has TRBV11-2 and TRBJ2-4; no firm D call. CDR1 SGHAT and CDR2 FQNNGV come from the germline V gene. The CDR3 covers 13 residues. The ends were cut back, 7 bases at V and 2 bases at J, with 9 bases in the middle. The CDR3 bases are TGTGCCAGCACCCTCCTAACCAAAAACATTCAGTACTTC. As protein: CASTLLTKNIQYF. Based on the CDR3 plus reference TRBV11-2 and TRBJ2-4, the full variable domain is EAGVAQSPRYKIIEKRQSVAFWCNPISGHATLYWYQQILGQGPKLLIQFQNNGVVDDSQLPKDRFSAERLKGVDSTLKIQPAKLEDSAVYLCASTLLTKNIQYFGAGTRLSVL.

This clone was counted a single time. At one boundary the junction diverges from the germline segment, which might be a read error. The rearrangement links TRBV28 to TRBJ1-2, with 7 positions matching TRBD1. Germline CDR1 is MDHEN and CDR2 is SYDVKM. The CDR3 runs to 11 residues. The CDR3 DNA sequence: TGTGCCAGCTCGGGACAGATAAAAATTATCTTC. This encodes CASSGQIKIIF.

V and J are TRBV28 and TRBJ1-1; D gene unclear. V lost 4 bases and J 6 bases, leaving 9 bases between the germline ends. CDR3 length: 12 residues. Germline CDR1 MDHEN, CDR2 SYDVKM. CDR3 loop: CASSSRFAEAFF. In DNA, the CDR3 is TGTGCCAGCAGTTCTCGCTTCGCTGAAGCTTTCTTT.

The V gene is TRBV30, the J gene TRBJ2-1; the D gene is possibly TRBD1 (5 bases). Trimming left V 3 bases short and J 9 bases short, with 24 bases between. The germline CDR1 and CDR2 sequences are GTSNPN and SVGIG (reference sequence). The CDR3 is 16 amino acids. The DNA for the CDR3 is TGTGCCTGGAGAGCCATGGGTGGGGCTAGTTTTACTGAGCAGTTCTTC. It encodes CAWRAMGGASFTEQFF.

The chain carries TRBV9 and TRBJ1-3, with a possible D match to TRBD1 (5 bases). The CDR3 spans 15 residues. Germline loops: CDR1 SGDLS, CDR2 YYNGEE. Between the trimmed V and J ends, which lost 4 bases and 4 bases, there was a span of 15 bases. DNA of the CDR3: TGTGCCAGCAGCCCAGGAACGAGGGGCGGAAACACCATATATTTT. It specifies CASSPGTRGGNTIYF. The entire variable domain, with the rest obtained from reference TRBV9 and TRBJ1-3, is as follows: DSGVTQTPKHLITATGQRVTLRCSPRSGDLSVYWYQQSLDQGLQFLIQYYNGEERAKGNILERFSAQQFPDLHSELNLSSLELGDSALYFCASSPGTRGGNTIYFGEGSWLTVV.

This clone appeared a few times. This rearrangement joins TRBV6-5 to TRBJ1-4, with TRBD1 matching over 7 bases. Germline-derived CDR1 and CDR2 are MNHEY and SVGAGI. V dropped 6 bases and J dropped 2; count of bases not matched to a gene: 3. This CDR3 contains 14 residues. The CDR3 region is CASRPGQTNEKLFF. For the CDR3, the DNA is TGTGCCAGCAGACCGGGACAGACTAATGAAAAACTGTTTTTT.

The DNA for the CDR3 is TGTGCCAGCAGTCCCCGTAGCGGGAGTCAGTACGAGCAGTACTTC. Translating it yields CASSPRSGSQYEQYF. V is TRBV14 and J is TRBJ2-7; TRBD2 aligns across 9 bases. V lost 6 bases to trimming and J lost 4 bases; unmatched junction nucleotides: 10. The CDR3 runs 15 residues. Germline CDR1 is SGHDN and CDR2 is FVKESK.

The chain uses TRBV6-1 and TRBJ2-2; TRBD1 matches 7 bases. With V trimmed by 4 bases and J by 7 bases, 3 bases remained unmatched. CDR1 MNHNS and CDR2 SASEGT come from the germline V gene. The length of the CDR3 is 13 residues. Here the CDR3 reads CASSGQGHGELFF. In DNA form, the CDR3 reads TGTGCCAGCAGTGGACAGGGTCACGGGGAGCTGTTTTTT.

J is TRBJ2-7 and V is TRBV5-4, with 7 bases aligning to TRBD1. The length of the CDR3 is 14 residues. CDR1 SGHNT and CDR2 YYREEE come from the germline V gene (reference sequence). After removal of 4 bases from V and 1 base from J, the junction contained 5 bases not matched to a gene. CDR3 sequence reads: CASSLPGQSYEQYF. The CDR3 nucleotides are TGTGCCAGCAGCCTTCCGGGACAGTCCTACGAGCAGTACTTC.

The chain employs TRBV5-5 and TRBJ2-7; D is unresolved. CDR1 and CDR2 (germline): SGHKS, YYEKEE (reference sequence). Trimming left V 0 bases short and J 0 bases short, with 10 bases between. This CDR3 is 15 amino acids long. In DNA, the CDR3 is TGTGCCAGCAGCTTGGGACCGAGTCCCTCCTACGAGCAGTACTTC. Residues: CASSLGPSPSYEQYF.

The chain recombines TRBV7-9 with TRBJ2-1; D is ambiguous. The V end was cut by 1 base, the J end by 10 bases, with 5 bases between. CDR1 SEHNR and CDR2 FQNEAQ come from the germline V gene (reference sequence). CDR3 length: 11 amino acids. CDR3 protein: CASSLEDEQFF. The CDR3 DNA reads as TGTGCCAGCAGCTTAGAAGACGAGCAGTTCTTC.

The J gene is TRBJ2-2, the V gene TRBV5-8; D gene uncertain. The CDR3 sequence is 14 residues long. Trimming stripped 5 bases from V and 0 bases from J, with 8 bases between. The germline V gene encodes CDR1 SGHTS and CDR2 YDEGEE. The CDR3 DNA reads as TGTGCCAGCAGTAGTAGGGCGAACACCGGGGAGCTGTTTTTT. Encoded protein: CASSSRANTGELFF. Full variable domain (missing parts from reference TRBV5-8 and TRBJ2-2): EAGVTQSPTHLIKTRGQQATLRCSPISGHTSVYWYQQALGLGLQFLLWYDEGEERNRGNFPPRFSGRQFPNYSSELNVNALELEDSALYLCASSSRANTGELFFGEGSRLTVL.

The chain is built from TRBV11-3 and TRBJ2-1; 15 bases line up with TRBD2. Germline-derived CDR1 and CDR2 are SGHNT and YENEEA. The CDR3 spans 16 residues. The junction had 5 bases not matched to a gene; V was cut back by 4 bases and J by 7 bases. CDR3 bases: TGTGCCAGCAGCTCCACCGGGACTAGCGGGAGGAATGAGCAGTTCTTC. Amino acid sequence: CASSSTGTSGRNEQFF.

The chain is built from TRBV11-2 and TRBJ1-3; tentatively, D is TRBD1 (5 bases). This CDR3 has 16 amino acids. The V end was cut by 4 bases, the J end by 5 bases, with 18 bases between. CDR1 is SGHAT and CDR2 is FQNNGV in the germline V gene. The CDR3 DNA reads as TGTGCCAGCAGCTCCCCCCGGGGCTTCCGTCGAAACACCATATATTTT. Encoded protein: CASSSPRGFRRNTIYF.

The table lists this clone with a count of one. At one end the junction does not follow the germline gene, possibly because of a read error. The chain has TRBV6-1 and TRBJ2-1; tentatively, D is TRBD1 (5 bases). Germline values: CDR1 MNHNS, CDR2 SASEGT. This CDR3 contains 15 residues. In DNA, the CDR3 is TGTGCCAGCAGGGAAGACAGTACCTCCTACAATGAGCAGTTCTTC. It translates to CASREDSTSYNEQFF.

This sequence joins TRBV19 and TRBJ2-3; the D gene is possibly TRBD2 (6 bases). The germline V gene has CDR1 LNHDA and CDR2 SQIVND (reference sequence). V lost 3 bases, J lost 0 bases, and 13 bases lay in between. The CDR3 spans 16 residues. The CDR3 protein is CASSMVSGASTDTQYF. CDR3 nucleotides: TGTGCCAGTAGTATGGTTTCGGGAGCTAGCACAGATACGCAGTATTTT.

V gene TRBV28 combines with J gene TRBJ1-2; D is unclear. V lost 5 bases, J lost 2 bases, and 12 bases lay in between. Germline CDR1 MDHEN, CDR2 SYDVKM. The CDR3 is 14 amino acids. CDR3 protein: CASSPMGSNYGYTF. CDR3 nucleotide sequence: TGTGCCAGCAGTCCCATGGGGTCCAACTATGGCTACACCTTC.

The V call is TRBV19, the J call TRBJ1-5; D gene unclear. Per germline, CDR1 LNHDA and CDR2 SQIVND (reference sequence). The CDR3 has 14 amino acids. V lost 8 bases and J lost 2, with 13 bases in between. This CDR3 reads CASRPGYGNQPQHF. The CDR3 DNA follows: TGTGCCAGTCGCCCGGGCTATGGCAATCAGCCCCAGCATTTT. The full variable domain, rest sourced from reference TRBV19 and TRBJ1-5, is DGGITQSPKYLFRKEGQNVTLSCEQNLNHDAMYWYRQDPGQGLRLIYYSQIVNDFQKGDIAEGYSVSREKKESFPLTVTSAQKNPTAFYLCASRPGYGNQPQHFGDGTRLSIL.

This clone was detected only once. This chain links TRBV9 with TRBJ1-1, with D perhaps matching TRBD1 (5 bases). The germline V and J ends were trimmed by 4 bases and 0 bases, with 19 bases remaining between them. The CDR3 extends over 17 amino acids. Looked up from germline, CDR1 is SGDLS and CDR2 is YYNGEE. The CDR3 loop is CASSPQGGGGLNTEAFF. In nucleotides, the CDR3 is TGTGCCAGCAGCCCCCAAGGCGGGGGGGGATTGAACACTGAAGCTTTCTTT.

This sequence joins TRBV27 and TRBJ1-3; no reliable D call. The ends were cut back, 5 bases at V and 0 bases at J, with 11 bases in the middle. Germline values: CDR1 MNHEY, CDR2 SMNVEV (reference sequence). The CDR3 runs 15 residues. CDR3 bases: TGTGCCAGCAGTACCAAACAGAACTCTGGAAACACCATATATTTT. Encoded protein: CASSTKQNSGNTIYF.